Included here is one T cell receptor beta chain sequence, with context. The antigen is not known. The record originates from a study of T cell responses to AZD1222 COVID-19 vaccine. Study results and limitations: At study baseline, merely about 6 AZD1222 recipients were seropositive. Epitopes outside B.1.351 and B.1.1.7 mutated regions reportedly drew nearly half of spike TCRs. The peak T cell response came first, and repertoires were sampled only after it.

V lost 3 bases and J lost 1, with 13 bases in between. This CDR3 is 15 amino acids long. The germline V gene has CDR1 SGHDT and CDR2 YYEEEE. TCRdb keeps only in-frame clones here, not all; method: immunoSEQ multiplex PCR. This sample carries approximately 120,000 clones, 80% to 95% of them seen once, and the ten largest clones take under 4%. The input for sequencing was peripheral blood, taken on day 0 of AZD1222 vaccination. This clonotype originated in an adult in good health. This rearrangement joins TRBV5-6 to TRBJ1-1, with unresolved D. For the CDR3, the DNA is TGTGCCAGCAGCTCCCCTCTCGACTGGAACACTGAAGCTTTCTTT. Translated: CASSSPLDWNTEAFF.